What follows are 29 T cell receptor beta chains derived from one specimen sequenced in a study of T cells in Graves' hyperthyroidism and ophthalmopathy. There were TCR beta CDR3 regions amplified from RNA transcripts. An initial round of RT-PCR targeting the TCR CDR3 relied on the HTBI primer set. TCRdb re-called the multiplex PCR reads through MiXCR, storing one row per CDR3 protein. The table lists about 520,000 distinct CDR3 sequences, about 24% of them singletons. Specimen: blood. The origin of the receptors is a woman between 25 and 40 years old with Graves' ophthalmopathy.

Ten or more counts support this clonotype. This chain uses TRBV6-2 or TRBV6-3 with TRBJ2-5; perhaps TRBD1 as D (6 bases). Trimming left V 5 bases short and J 3 bases short, with 10 bases between. Germline CDR1 MNHEY, CDR2 SVGEGT. The CDR3 contains 13 residues. CDR3 sequence: CASSNTGKETQYF. CDR3 in DNA: TGTGCCAGCAGTAATACAGGGAAAGAGACCCAGTACTTC.

This clonotype was recorded at least ten times. This rearrangement joins TRBV28 to TRBJ2-7; TRBD1 might be the D (6 bases). V lost 3 bases to trimming and J lost 3 bases, with 24 bases between them. The germline V gene encodes CDR1 MDHEN and CDR2 SYDVKM. The CDR3 extends over 18 amino acids. The CDR3 sequence is CASSFETFIIGDIYEQYF. CDR3 nucleotide sequence: TGTGCCAGCAGTTTTGAGACATTCATAATTGGGGACATCTACGAGCAGTACTTC.

This clonotype was detected ten times or more. The chain links TRBV24-1 to TRBJ1-5; D is undetermined. Trimming removed 0 bases at V and 3 bases at J, with 20 bases between. The CDR3 extends over 19 amino acids. CDR1 KGHDR and CDR2 SFDVKD come from the germline V gene. The CDR3 DNA follows: TGTGCCACCAGTGATTTGATTGCCCGGTGGGCATCCGACAATCAGCCCCAGCATTTT. The encoded protein is CATSDLIARWASDNQPQHF.

This clonotype was detected many times. This sequence joins TRBV6-1 and TRBJ1-1, with D possibly matching TRBD1 (6 bases). The CDR3 consists of 15 residues. Trimming removed 4 bases at V and 0 bases at J, with 12 bases between. Germline V gene lookup returns CDR1 MNHNS and CDR2 SASEGT. CDR3 in amino acids: CASSALAGVNTEAFF. The DNA of the CDR3 is TGTGCCAGCAGTGCCTTGGCAGGGGTGAACACTGAAGCTTTCTTT.

In this sample, this clonotype turned up a few times. The V and J genes are TRBV5-1 and TRBJ2-7, with TRBD1 identical over 9 bases. This CDR3 contains 16 residues. V dropped 1 base and J dropped 5; count of bases not matched to a gene: 10. Germline V gene data show CDR1 as SGHRS and CDR2 as YFSETQ. CDR3 amino acids: CASSLSLTGTGNEQYF. CDR3 DNA sequence: TGCGCCAGCAGCTTGTCTCTGACCGGGACAGGGAACGAGCAGTACTTC.

This chain connects TRBV6-4 to TRBJ1-6; D is possibly TRBD1 (5 bases). Trimming took 7 bases from V and 0 from J, leaving 16 bases between them. The CDR3 contains 17 residues. From germline, CDR1 is MRHNA and CDR2 SNTAGT. The CDR3 coding sequence is TGTGCCAGCATCCGAGCAGGGCGAAGCTCCTATAATTCACCCCTCCACTTT. This translates into CASIRAGRSSYNSPLHF.

A few counts support this clonotype. The rearrangement uses TRBV6-1 and TRBJ1-1; D is unresolved. This CDR3 region has 14 residues. Trimming removed 7 bases from V and 5 bases from J, with 17 bases in between. Germline V lookup: CDR1 MNHNS, CDR2 SASEGT. The DNA for the CDR3 is TGTGCCAGCACCGAGGAGGCTCGGGTGACTGAAGCTTTCTTT. Translating it yields CASTEEARVTEAFF.

This sequence joins TRBV12-3 or TRBV12-4 and TRBJ1-1; D unclear. Trimming removed 1 base from V and 11 bases from J, with 11 bases in between. The CDR3 has 12 amino acids. The CDR3 loop reads CASSLGAGAAFF. CDR3 nucleotide sequence: TGTGCCAGCAGTTTAGGCGCGGGAGCGGCTTTCTTT.

This clonotype was seen only a few times. The chain employs TRBV11-1 and TRBJ1-1; D is uncertain. The V gene's germline CDR1 is SGHAT and CDR2 FQDESV (reference sequence). The V and J ends lost 5 bases and 7 bases respectively, with 26 bases between them. CDR3 size: 17 residues. In DNA, the CDR3 is TGTGCCAGCAGCCAAGACCCGCGTGATCCGAGGTCTGGTGAAGCTTTCTTT. This sequence encodes CASSQDPRDPRSGEAFF.

This clonotype was seen a few times. V and J are TRBV6-2 or TRBV6-3 and TRBJ1-2; D is perhaps TRBD1 (5 bases). The length of the CDR3 is 12 residues. In germline, CDR1 is MNHEY, CDR2 SVGEGT. V was trimmed by 6 bases and J by 5 bases, leaving 10 bases between them. CDR3: CASSARGYGYTF. The CDR3, as DNA: TGTGCCAGCAGCGCTCGGGGGTATGGCTACACCTTC.

Details on this clonotype: The missing conserved phenylalanine or tryptophan at the end of this CDR3 makes a read error likely. This rearrangement joins TRBV2 to TRBJ2-7; no reliable D call. Germline V CDR1 and CDR2: SNHLY, FYNNEI. V was trimmed by 3 bases and J by 0 bases, leaving 3 bases between them. The CDR3 has 12 amino acids. CDR3 in DNA: TGTGCCAGCAGTGAGAGCTCCTACGAGCAGTACGAC. Translated, it gives CASSESSYEQYD.

This clonotype was observed at least ten times. This chain links TRBV2 with TRBJ2-5; D gene ambiguous. The CDR3 length is 12 residues. Per germline, CDR1 SNHLY and CDR2 FYNNEI. Trimming cost V 4 bases and J 5 bases, with 8 bases left between them. The CDR3 is CASSVIYETQYF. The DNA for the CDR3 is TGTGCCAGCAGTGTCATTTACGAGACCCAGTACTTC.

This clonotype has only a few counts. This sequence joins TRBV30 and TRBJ1-1, with D perhaps TRBD1 (6 bases). The CDR3 runs 14 residues. V lost 3 bases and J 6 bases, leaving 17 bases between the germline ends. Germline V gives CDR1 GTSNPN, CDR2 SVGIG (reference sequence). The CDR3 DNA is TGTGCCTGGAGGACAGGATTGGAAGTCTCTGAAGCTTTCTTT. It codes for CAWRTGLEVSEAFF.

The sample holds many counts of this clonotype. CDR3 bases: TGTGCCAGCAGTACGGGGGTTGGCTACACCTTC. This gives the protein CASSTGVGYTF. This chain joins TRBV6-5 and TRBJ1-2; tentative D call: TRBD1 (5 bases). Germline V gene sequence: CDR1 MNHEY, CDR2 SVGAGI. CDR3 length equals 11 residues. V lost 5 bases, J lost 7 bases, and 8 bases lay in between.

This clonotype was counted ten times or more. This chain uses TRBV12-3 or TRBV12-4 with TRBJ2-5, with TRBD2 matching 11 bases. The CDR3 sequence is 15 residues long. After removal of 5 bases from V and 2 bases from J, the junction contained 4 bases not matched to a gene. The CDR3 region is CASSPTSGRQETQYF. CDR3 nucleotides: TGTGCCAGCAGTCCTACTAGCGGGAGACAAGAGACCCAGTACTTC.

This clonotype was counted at least ten times. This sequence joins TRBV7-2 and TRBJ1-3, with D unresolved. The V gene lost 5 bases and the J gene lost 2 bases, with 13 bases spanning the gap. The germline CDR1 and CDR2 sequences are SGHTA and FQGNSA. The CDR3 runs 15 residues. Here the CDR3 DNA reads TGTGCCAGCAGCCCAAGCTCAGGACCTGGAAACACCATATATTTT. It specifies CASSPSSGPGNTIYF.

This clonotype was detected many times. V is TRBV19 and J is TRBJ1-2; unclear D gene. Trimming pared 6 bases from V and 5 bases from J, leaving 13 bases between. Germline CDR1 reads LNHDA; CDR2 reads SQIVND (reference sequence). The CDR3 runs to 13 residues. CDR3 in DNA: TGTGCCAGTAGAATGGACGGGGTTTATGGCTACACCTTC. This sequence encodes CASRMDGVYGYTF.

Ten or more counts support this clonotype. The V gene is TRBV12-3 or TRBV12-4, the J gene TRBJ1-3; 7 bases map to TRBD1. The CDR3 is 15 amino acids. V lost 5 bases to trimming and J lost 4 bases; unmatched junction nucleotides: 8. The CDR3 loop is CASSIGTEIGNTIYF. CDR3 DNA sequence: TGTGCCAGCAGTATCGGGACAGAAATCGGAAACACCATATATTTT.

This clonotype came up a few times. The chain joins TRBV3-1 to TRBJ2-5, with D tentatively TRBD1 or TRBD2 (6 bases each). Germline CDR1 LGHDT, CDR2 YNNKEL (reference sequence). This CDR3 is 17 amino acids long. V was clipped by 5 bases and J by 5 bases, with 24 bases between them. The CDR3 coding sequence is TGTGCCAGCAGCGGAGAAGGTGGGGGGCCAGGAGTTGAGACCCAGTACTTC. Amino acid sequence: CASSGEGGGPGVETQYF.

The rearrangement joins TRBV19 to TRBJ2-7; weak D call: TRBD1 (6 bases). The CDR3 has 14 residues. V was shortened by 5 bases and J by 2 bases, with 13 bases between the two germline ends. Germline-derived CDR1 and CDR2 are LNHDA and SQIVND (reference sequence). CDR3 sequence reads: CASSPLRGPYEQYF. CDR3 nucleotides: TGTGCCAGTAGTCCCCTCAGGGGTCCCTACGAGCAGTACTTC.

The sample holds many counts of this clonotype. The V and J genes are TRBV5-1 and TRBJ1-3; D is ambiguous. The CDR3 is 16 residues long. The V gene's germline CDR1 is SGHRS and CDR2 YFSETQ. V dropped 3 bases and J dropped 0 bases, with 13 bases sitting between them. The CDR3 region is CASSSQAGSSGNTIYF. DNA of the CDR3: TGCGCCAGCAGCTCGCAAGCGGGGAGCTCTGGAAACACCATATATTTT.

Ten or more counts support this clonotype. The chain links TRBV4-3 to TRBJ2-5; maybe TRBD1 (6 bases). Germline V gene data show CDR1 as LGHNA and CDR2 as YSLEER. CDR3 length: 15 residues. V lost 0 bases, J lost 5 bases, and 13 bases lay in between. The CDR3 protein is CASSQEVQGWETQYF. The CDR3 nucleotides are TGCGCCAGCAGCCAAGAAGTCCAGGGGTGGGAGACCCAGTACTTC.

The chain recombines TRBV27 with TRBJ2-7; unclear D gene. V was cut by 4 bases and J by 6 bases, with 16 bases left in between. This CDR3 has 14 residues. Germline V gives CDR1 MNHEY, CDR2 SMNVEV (reference sequence). Here the CDR3 DNA reads TGTGCCAGCAGTTCCGACAACCTCTTGATCGAGCAGTACTTC. It translates to CASSSDNLLIEQYF.

Ten or more counts support this clonotype. The chain uses TRBV15 and TRBJ2-5; D could derive from TRBD1 or TRBD2 (6 bases each). The germline V gene encodes CDR1 LNHNV and CDR2 YYDKDF (reference sequence). The V and J ends lost 4 bases and 4 bases respectively, with 16 bases between them. The CDR3 runs 15 residues. The CDR3 DNA reads TGTGCCACCAGCAAGGAGGGGGGCCCCAGAGAGACCCAGTACTTC. Translated: CATSKEGGPRETQYF.

This clonotype came up many times. The chain couples TRBV6-5 to TRBJ1-1, with 9 bases lining up with TRBD1. With 2 bases clipped from V and 7 bases from J, the junction kept 20 bases outside the gene matches. The CDR3 loop spans 19 amino acids. CDR1 is MNHEY and CDR2 is SVGAGI in the germline V gene. The CDR3 region is CASSYGLYITGGAALEAFF. CDR3 nucleotides: TGTGCCAGCAGTTACGGCCTATATATTACAGGGGGCGCGGCCCTTGAAGCTTTCTTT.

This clonotype was seen repeatedly, ten times or more. This rearrangement joins TRBV28 to TRBJ2-7; D assignment may be TRBD1 or TRBD2 (6 bases each). V was cut by 3 bases and J by 0 bases, with 15 bases left in between. This CDR3 comprises 16 residues. Germline CDR1 and CDR2: MDHEN and SYDVKM. DNA for the CDR3: TGTGCCAGCAGTTTCCCGAGGGGGGAAAGCTCCTACGAGCAGTACTTC. Translated: CASSFPRGESSYEQYF.

This clonotype has at least ten counts. This chain uses TRBV20-1 with TRBJ2-7; TRBD1 agrees at 7 bases. V lost 6 bases, J lost 0 bases, and 8 bases stayed unmatched. The CDR3 is 14 amino acids. Germline CDR1 and CDR2: DFQATT and SNEGSKA (reference sequence). CDR3 residues: CSARRDSLSYEQYF. As DNA, the CDR3 is TGCAGTGCCCGAAGGGACAGCCTCTCCTACGAGCAGTACTTC.

This clonotype was observed at least ten times. The gene calls are TRBV6-2 or TRBV6-3 and TRBJ1-5; perhaps TRBD1 as D (5 bases). This CDR3 is 14 amino acids long. The V end was cut by 7 bases, the J end by 0 bases, with 10 bases between. Germline CDR1 and CDR2: MNHEY and SVGEGT. This CDR3 is CASTRQHSNQPQHF. CDR3 DNA sequence: TGTGCCAGCACAAGACAGCATAGCAATCAGCCCCAGCATTTT.

This clonotype was found many times. The rearrangement joins TRBV4-3 to TRBJ1-5; D unclear. The CDR3 consists of 17 residues. Germline CDR1 and CDR2: LGHNA and YSLEER. Trimming left V 0 bases short and J 0 bases short, with 12 bases between. CDR3 nucleotides: TGCGCCAGCAGCCAAGATATTACACCTCGTAGCAATCAGCCCCAGCATTTT. Protein product: CASSQDITPRSNQPQHF.